The 20 T cell receptor beta chains below all came from one sample that was sequenced in a study of T cells after yellow fever vaccination. Using its own MiXCR run on the 5' RACE reads, TCRdb lists one record per CDR3 protein. Here the sample spans roughly 74,000 distinct CDR3 sequences, more than 5.5% being singletons. Here the sequenced sample was CD8+ T cells sorted from PBMCs, taken less than 6 days after the first yellow fever vaccination. Receptors were obtained from a man between 18 and 35 years old who received the YFV17D yellow fever vaccine.

This clonotype was counted between two and nine times. The V gene is TRBV12-3 or TRBV12-4, the J gene TRBJ1-5, with D perhaps matching TRBD1 (6 bases). The ends were cut back, 6 bases at V and 2 bases at J, with 14 bases in the middle. This CDR3 contains 15 residues. Here the CDR3 DNA reads TGTGCCAGCAGGGGGGAAGGGGGGCGCAATCAGCCCCAGCATTTT. This codes for CASRGEGGRNQPQHF.

Many counts were recorded for this clonotype. This chain links TRBV3-1 with TRBJ2-1, with a possible D match to TRBD1 (5 bases). Germline values: CDR1 LGHDT, CDR2 YNNKEL (reference sequence). CDR3 size: 13 residues. Trimming took 5 bases from V and 10 from J, leaving 15 bases between them. The DNA for the CDR3 is TGTGCCAGCAGCAGGGGTTGGGGCCCCGAGCAGTTCTTC. Encoded protein: CASSRGWGPEQFF.

This clonotype was observed a handful of times. J is TRBJ2-7 and V is TRBV6-5, with 9 bases matching TRBD2. This CDR3 is 14 amino acids long. Unmatched junction bases numbered 3, after V lost 2 bases and J lost 4 bases. Germline V gene lookup returns CDR1 MNHEY and CDR2 SVGAGI. CDR3 sequence: CASSYAAGGYEQYF. The CDR3 coding sequence is TGTGCCAGCAGTTACGCAGCGGGGGGTTACGAGCAGTACTTC.

The table lists this clonotype with many counts. The rearrangement joins TRBV12-3 or TRBV12-4 to TRBJ1-2; D perhaps matches TRBD1 (5 bases). CDR3 size: 14 residues. Trimming left V 2 bases short and J 3 bases short, with 10 bases between. The DNA for the CDR3 is TGTGCCAGCAGTTTACTCAGGGCTGACTATGGCTACACCTTC. The encoded protein is CASSLLRADYGYTF.

This clonotype was seen many times. The chain combines TRBV7-9 with TRBJ2-1, with D perhaps TRBD1 (5 bases). The V gene's germline CDR1 is SEHNR and CDR2 FQNEAQ (reference sequence). The CDR3 contains 15 residues. Trimming removed 1 base at V and 3 bases at J, with 10 bases between. In DNA form, the CDR3 reads TGTGCCAGCAGCTTAGTAGGGGCCAACTACAATGAGCAGTTCTTC. Protein: CASSLVGANYNEQFF.

This clonotype was observed a single time. This may come from a read error, since a much larger clone is one base off. The chain is built from TRBV7-9 and TRBJ1-5, with a tentative D call TRBD1 (5 bases). From germline, CDR1 is SEHNR and CDR2 FQNEAQ (reference sequence). The CDR3 totals 17 residues. The CDR3 bases are TGTGCCACCAGCTTAGGAGGGTGGGGGAGCGGCAATCAGCCCCAGCATTTT. Protein: CATSLGGWGSGNQPQHF.

The sample holds many counts of this clonotype. The rearrangement uses TRBV27 and TRBJ2-3; D is undetermined. Germline lookup yields CDR1 MNHEY and CDR2 SMNVEV (reference sequence). This CDR3 has 13 amino acids. V lost 8 bases, J lost 0 bases, and 9 bases lay in between. CDR3 nucleotides: TGTGCCAGCGGAATTCTTAGCACAGATACGCAGTATTTT. Protein: CASGILSTDTQYF.

This clonotype was found a few times. The rearrangement joins TRBV4-3 to TRBJ2-5; D is ambiguous. The CDR3 has 15 residues. The germline CDR1 and CDR2 sequences are LGHNA and YSLEER. Trimming took 0 bases from V and 6 from J, leaving 14 bases between them. Written as DNA, the CDR3 is TGCGCCAGCAGCCAAGATTGGCTAACTGGTCAGACCCAGTACTTC. Translating gives CASSQDWLTGQTQYF.

This clonotype was detected many times. The V call is TRBV29-1, the J call TRBJ2-7; 7 nucleotides line up with TRBD1. Looked up from germline, CDR1 is SQVTM and CDR2 is ANQGSEA. The CDR3 has 12 residues. Trimming removed 2 bases from V and 4 bases from J; junction bases left unmatched: 2. Written as DNA, the CDR3 is TGCAGCGTTGAATTCAGGGGGTACGAGCAGTACTTC. Translating gives CSVEFRGYEQYF.

This clonotype was seen a few times. This chain links TRBV5-4 with TRBJ2-5; 7 nucleotides agree with TRBD1. After removal of 3 bases from V and 2 bases from J, the junction contained 4 bases not matched to a gene. This CDR3 has 14 amino acids. Per germline, CDR1 SGHNT and CDR2 YYREEE (reference sequence). This CDR3 is CASSWGTEQETQYF. CDR3 DNA: TGTGCCAGCAGCTGGGGGACAGAACAAGAGACCCAGTACTTC.

The genes are TRBV14 and TRBJ2-7; 7 bases are a match to TRBD1. V was clipped by 6 bases and J by 3 bases; unmatched bases: 5. Germline CDR1 SGHDN, CDR2 FVKESK. The CDR3 has 13 amino acids. For the CDR3, the DNA is TGTGCCAGCAGGTTGACAGGGAACTACGAGCAGTACTTC. Amino acids: CASRLTGNYEQYF.

The sample holds many counts of this clonotype. This chain joins TRBV4-1 and TRBJ1-6, with TRBD1 matching 8 bases. This CDR3 has 16 residues. The J segment lost 6 bases and the V segment lost 3 bases, leaving 7 bases of the junction unmatched. Germline loops: CDR1 MGHRA, CDR2 YSYEKL. CDR3 DNA sequence: TGCGCCAGCAGCCAGGGAGGACAGGGCCGTAATTCACCCCTCCACTTT. Translating it yields CASSQGGQGRNSPLHF.

A few counts support this clonotype. The chain joins TRBV7-3 to TRBJ2-5; D tentatively reads TRBD1 or TRBD2 (6 bases each). V shed 0 bases and J shed 1 base, with 9 bases lying between them. The CDR3 runs 15 residues. CDR1 and CDR2 (germline): SGHTA, FQGTGA. This CDR3 reads CASSLTPGAQETQYF. In DNA, the CDR3 is TGTGCCAGCAGCTTAACTCCGGGGGCCCAAGAGACCCAGTACTTC.

The V gene is TRBV12-3 or TRBV12-4, the J gene TRBJ1-5; TRBD1 is a possible D gene (6 bases). V shed 5 bases and J shed 11 bases, with 22 bases lying between them. The CDR3 length is 15 residues. CDR3 sequence (DNA): TGTGCCAGCAGTCCCGGGGGGCAGCCCAGTGAAGCCCAGCATTTT. This encodes CASSPGGQPSEAQHF.

This clonotype was counted between two and nine times. The chain is built from TRBV4-3 and TRBJ2-3; 8 bases align to TRBD2. J was trimmed by 3 bases and V by 0 bases; bases with no gene match: 5. The CDR3 spans 16 residues. Germline CDR1 and CDR2: LGHNA and YSLEER. The CDR3 here is CASSQDGTSDTDTQYF. DNA of the CDR3: TGCGCCAGCAGCCAAGATGGGACTAGTGATACAGATACGCAGTATTTT.

This clonotype came up many times. The chain couples TRBV2 to TRBJ1-1; D uncertain. Germline V gives CDR1 SNHLY, CDR2 FYNNEI. The V end was cut by 11 bases, the J end by 1 base, with 11 bases between. The CDR3 runs to 12 residues. As DNA, the CDR3 is TGTGCCGGGATGTGGGGGAACACTGAAGCTTTCTTT. The encoded protein is CAGMWGNTEAFF.

This clonotype was observed at least ten times. This chain links TRBV7-9 with TRBJ1-1; tentatively, D is TRBD1 (5 bases). There are 14 residues in the CDR3. V was clipped by 5 bases and J by 4 bases, with 14 bases between them. Germline CDR1 SEHNR, CDR2 FQNEAQ (reference sequence). The CDR3 is CASSPLVGGTEAFF. Written as DNA, the CDR3 is TGTGCCAGCAGCCCTTTAGTCGGGGGCACTGAAGCTTTCTTT.

The chain employs TRBV20-1 and TRBJ1-5, with D uncertain. This CDR3 contains 12 residues. The germline V gene has CDR1 DFQATT and CDR2 SNEGSKA (reference sequence). V dropped 2 bases and J dropped 4 bases, with 6 bases sitting between them. The CDR3 sequence: CSARMGNQPQHF. The CDR3 DNA sequence: TGCAGTGCTAGAATGGGGAATCAGCCCCAGCATTTT.

In this sample, this clonotype turned up many times. V gene TRBV27 combines with J gene TRBJ2-7; no clear D. V was pared by 0 bases and J by 5 bases, with 8 bases between. Germline CDR1 reads MNHEY; CDR2 reads SMNVEV (reference sequence). The length of the CDR3 is 13 residues. The CDR3 nucleotides are TGTGCCAGCAGTTTATCTATGGGGAACGAGCAGTACTTC. Its protein product is CASSLSMGNEQYF.

This clonotype was picked up many times. This chain connects TRBV7-2 to TRBJ2-7; the D gene is possibly TRBD1 (5 bases). Deletions cut 3 bases from V and 4 bases from J, with 22 bases between. The CDR3 is made up of 17 amino acids. From germline, CDR1 is SGHTA and CDR2 FQGNSA. CDR3 sequence (DNA): TGTGCCAGCAGCTTGTGGCCTAGGACACCAAACAATTACGAGCAGTACTTC. This gives the protein CASSLWPRTPNNYEQYF.